Listed below are T cell receptor beta chains from one sample, sequenced in a study of T cell repertoires in cytomegalovirus infection. TCRdb recomputed calls from the reads with MiXCR, one row per CDR3 protein. The table lists about 160,000 distinct CDR3 sequences, less than 25% of them singletons, with about 25% in the top ten. No antigen has been assigned to these receptors. The material was CD8+ T cells from cultured PBMCs, obtained from culture after CMV antigen stimulation. These receptors were obtained from a human donor in good health (CMV status not recorded). Some clones in this sample may be carry-over from other donors' samples. The CDR3 runs from the conserved cysteine through the conserved F or W.

V: TRBV7-8; CDR3: CASRGGQGKTEAFF
V: TRBV6-1; CDR3: CASSEVDYTYNEQFF
V: TRBV5-5; CDR3: CASSFGREVHTGELFF
V: TRBV6-5; CDR3: CASSRYSNQPQHF
V: TRBV7-2; CDR3: CASSLLWEKDTEAFF
V: TRBV12-3/TRBV12-4; CDR3: CASSFGQGPYF
V: TRBV2; CDR3: CASSETRRESYEQYF
V: TRBV11-3; CDR3: CASSLDSTGVLTGELFF
V: TRBV7-6; CDR3: CASSSRQGAPYEQYF
V: TRBV12-3/TRBV12-4; CDR3: CASSPTETYEQYF
V: TRBV28; CDR3: CASSFVATEAFF
V: TRBV4-1; CDR3: CASSHPPVGPDFRGYTF
V: TRBV5-4; CDR3: CASSPPGGAETQYF
V: TRBV27; CDR3: CASGPQVRNSNQPQHF
V: TRBV2; CDR3: CASSEAYGGYTF
V: TRBV7-9; CDR3: CASSYPGFYEQYF
V: TRBV7-2; CDR3: CASSRTWFSNQPQHF
V: TRBV12-3/TRBV12-4; CDR3: CASSLSTGMDEQYF
V: TRBV3-1; CDR3: CASSQDLLGAGDNEQFF
V: TRBV5-1; CDR3: CASSSSRANEQFF
V: TRBV29-1; CDR3: CSVEGRPYGYTF
V: TRBV7-2; CDR3: CASSSTGTPLETQYF
V: TRBV11-3; CDR3: CASSLSTPGIQDTQYF
V: TRBV9; CDR3: CASSVGWGGREQFF
V: TRBV28; CDR3: CASSLSQSNIQYF
V: TRBV6-1; CDR3: CASSPFVPADTQYF